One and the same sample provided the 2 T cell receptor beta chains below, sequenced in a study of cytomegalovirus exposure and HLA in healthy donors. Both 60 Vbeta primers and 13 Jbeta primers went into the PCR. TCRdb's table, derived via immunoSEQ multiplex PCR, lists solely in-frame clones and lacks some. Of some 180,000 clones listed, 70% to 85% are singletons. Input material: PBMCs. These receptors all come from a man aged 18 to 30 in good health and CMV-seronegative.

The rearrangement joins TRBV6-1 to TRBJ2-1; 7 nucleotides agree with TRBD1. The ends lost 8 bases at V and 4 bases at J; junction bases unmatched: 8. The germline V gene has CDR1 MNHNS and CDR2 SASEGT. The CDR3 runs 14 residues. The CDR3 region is CASQVSGQYNEQFF. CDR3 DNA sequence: TGTGCCAGCCAGGTTTCGGGACAGTACAATGAGCAGTTCTTC.

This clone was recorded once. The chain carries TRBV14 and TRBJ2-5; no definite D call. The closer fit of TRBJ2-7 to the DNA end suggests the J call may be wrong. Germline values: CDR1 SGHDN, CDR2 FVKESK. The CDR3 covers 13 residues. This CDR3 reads CASSQDSDYEQYF. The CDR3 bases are TGTGCCAGCAGCCAAGACTCTGACTACGAGCAGTACTTC.